This TCR beta chain was documented in a study of T cells expressing NK-cell markers. Study information: Most of the eight sequenced donors were HCMV-seropositive; one was seronegative.

Study-level findings and limits: Roughly six donors carried dominant NKG2C+ clonotypes that made up 1.0-7.0% of their CD8+ T cells.

For each CDR3 protein, TCRdb gives one entry from its re-call of the 5' RACE reads, without DNA. In all, the sample yields fewer than 300,000 distinct CDR3 sequences. On this clonotype itself: What it binds is not known.

The CDR3 has 17 residues. The sequenced sample was blood T cells: a sorted CD56 or NKG2C T cell subset, CD4+ or CD8+ T cells, or bulk PBMC T cells (not recorded which). The rearrangement links TRBV12-3 or TRBV12-4 to TRBJ1-1; the D gene TCRdb calls, TRBD1, cannot be checked with no DNA. The receptor was isolated from a woman between 18 and 70 years old in good health. Here the CDR3 reads CASSFGTGAPMNTEAFF.